This TCR beta chain was profiled in a study of cytomegalovirus exposure and HLA in healthy donors. Overall study findings and caveats: Presence/absence analyses supposed approximately even sequencing depth among donors. A likely sequencing artifact accounted for one observed cluster of highly shared sequence variants.

V was cut by 5 bases and J by 3 bases, with 17 bases left in between. The CDR3 totals 16 residues. Germline V gene lookup returns CDR1 KGHSH and CDR2 LQKENI. For this clone: Its antigen is currently unknown.

The PCR contained 60 Vbeta and 13 Jbeta primers. Repertoires were generated with immunoSEQ multiplex PCR, while TCRdb's copy carries only in-frame clones and drops some. The top ten clones hold about 1.4% of a sample with 150,000 to 200,000 clones, roughly 80% of them seen once. The sequence derives from a girl aged 10 to 17 in good health and CMV-seropositive. The chain carries TRBV18 and TRBJ1-5; D call uncertain. Sequenced sample: PBMCs. The CDR3: CASSSLPKSYNQPQHF. Written as DNA, the CDR3 is TGTGCCAGCTCATCCCTACCCAAATCTTACAATCAGCCCCAGCATTTT.